This TCR beta chain was sequenced for a study of T cell responses to AZD1222 COVID-19 vaccine. Study-level background: Samples with a second dose at about 4 or about 12 weeks were pooled together.

Study-wide points: The donor group comprised mostly white British people and more females; the analysis possibly underestimated clonal diversity. Only 6 or 7 individuals given AZD1222 were seropositive at baseline. Researchers report vaccine-associated CD4 TCRs spanning spike, with dominance at 160-218 and 743-854.

Sequencing used immunoSEQ multiplex PCR; TCRdb keeps in-frame clones, though not all of them. Of approximately 100,000 clones in the sample, roughly 89% were seen once. Comments on this clone: The antigen remains unidentified.

CDR1 and CDR2 (germline): MGHRA, YSYEKL. The V end lost 1 base, the J end lost 5 bases, and 11 bases lay between the germline ends. The CDR3 contains 14 residues. The clonotype comes from an adult in good health. Sample: peripheral blood, taken on day 0 of AZD1222 vaccination. The J gene is TRBJ2-5, the V gene TRBV4-1; no definite D call. CDR3 in amino acids: CASSQVHPGETQYF. CDR3 in DNA: TGCGCCAGCAGCCAAGTCCACCCCGGGGAGACCCAGTACTTC.